The clone carrying this TCR beta chain was picked up one time. Some clones are missing from TCRdb's copy, which holds only in-frame ones; the method was immunoSEQ multiplex PCR. This table has about 130,000 clones, roughly 94% appearing once. Trimming at V came to 5 bases and at J to 0 bases, leaving 7 bases not matched to a gene. The CDR3 covers 16 residues. Germline loops: CDR1 SGHVS, CDR2 FQNEAQ. The sample is drawn from a study of control samples from healthy donors and cancer patients. The sequence derives from a man aged 60-69 years with colorectal cancer. This rearrangement joins TRBV7-8 to TRBJ1-2, with 9 bases identical to TRBD1. The sequenced sample was PBMCs. Here the CDR3 reads CASSLRDREANYGYTF. CDR3 bases: TGTGCCAGCAGCCTTCGGGACAGGGAAGCTAACTATGGCTACACCTTC.